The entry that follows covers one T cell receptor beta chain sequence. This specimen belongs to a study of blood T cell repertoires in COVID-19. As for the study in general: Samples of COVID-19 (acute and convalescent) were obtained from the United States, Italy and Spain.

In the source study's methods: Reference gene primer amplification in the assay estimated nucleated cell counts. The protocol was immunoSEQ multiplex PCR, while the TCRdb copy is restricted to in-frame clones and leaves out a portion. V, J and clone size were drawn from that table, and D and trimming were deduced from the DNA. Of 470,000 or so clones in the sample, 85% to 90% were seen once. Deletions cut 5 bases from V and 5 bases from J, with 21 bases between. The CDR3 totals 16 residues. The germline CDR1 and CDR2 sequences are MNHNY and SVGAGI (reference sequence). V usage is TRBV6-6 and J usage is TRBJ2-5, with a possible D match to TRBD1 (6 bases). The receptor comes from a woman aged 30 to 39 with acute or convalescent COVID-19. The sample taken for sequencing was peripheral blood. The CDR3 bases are TGTGCCAGCAGTCCAAAACAACAGGGATATCGGGAGACCCAGTACTTC. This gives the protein CASSPKQQGYRETQYF.